Given below is one T cell receptor (beta chain) in context. Its specific antigen is unknown. Base qualities were left out, and no much larger clone turns up one base away. CDR1 and CDR2 are read off the germline V gene as MNHEY and SVGAGI. Cut back by 5 bases and 7 bases, the V and J ends lie 11 bases apart. Including the terminal cysteine and phenylalanine, the CDR3 comprises 12 residues. The sequence is cut down to CDR3 DNA, 36 bases in frame from base 1. This sample is part of a study of blood T cell repertoires in COVID-19 (dated by TCRdb to 2020 to 2022). The study in broad terms: Samples covering the acute and convalescent phases of COVID-19 were provided by collaborators in the United States, Italy and Spain. The sample metadata nearly always contained a de-identified subject ID, COVID-19 status, age in years and sex. Deeply sampled blood TCRbeta repertoires from subjects exposed to, actively infected with, or recovered from COVID-19 were included in the dataset. The material from the prospective study consisted of cDNA or gDNA derived from T cells, B-cell-depleted T cells, or PBMCs. The repertoires were released in a freely available public database intended as a resource for research on the immune response to SARS-CoV-2. Where available, HLA class I and class II types were taken from metadata supplied by the sample provider and were not determined by assay-based typing. The samples were drawn from two sources: the first 160 participants of the ongoing ImmuneRACE study, and 1,200 or so subjects contributed by 6 global collaborators.

Whole blood was collected in K2EDTA tubes by collaborating institutions according to the institutions' own protocols. For TCRbeta analysis, collaborator samples were shipped as frozen whole blood, as isolated PBMCs, or as DNA extracted from either sample type. Points the paper makes about the study in general: How much clinical and demographic metadata was included differed by source and by participant, and the metadata was provided uncurated.

The immunoSEQ Assay, a bias-controlled multiplex PCR, was used to amplify TCRbeta CDR3 regions from genomic DNA. The paper's processing steps were these. The number of nucleated cells in each sample was estimated from the amplification of reference gene primers within the assay. To quantify the absolute abundance of each unique TCRbeta CDR3 rearrangement, sequence reads were collapsed and filtered. For each sample, productive Simpson clonality was calculated by taking the square root of Simpson's diversity index across productive rearrangements. As stored in TCRdb, this immuneACCESS dataset retains in-frame rearrangements with V and J assigned. A fraction of the clones does not appear; measured against another copy, unresolved V genes explain less than half of the discrepancy, and the remainder lacks a known reason. V, J and clone size derive from that table, while D and trimming were established from the DNA sequence. Within this sample are under 200,000 clones, with 90% of them counted one time only. 0.45% to 0.65% of the sample goes to the ten largest clones.

This receptor was taken from a man aged 50-59 years with acute or convalescent COVID-19. The sample was peripheral blood. Recombination linked TRBV6-5 to TRBJ1-1; possibly the D gene is TRBD1, per 5 matching bases. The DNA sequence is TGTGCCAGCAGTCCCCCAGGGAATGAAGCTTTCTTT. This translates into CASSPPGNEAFF.